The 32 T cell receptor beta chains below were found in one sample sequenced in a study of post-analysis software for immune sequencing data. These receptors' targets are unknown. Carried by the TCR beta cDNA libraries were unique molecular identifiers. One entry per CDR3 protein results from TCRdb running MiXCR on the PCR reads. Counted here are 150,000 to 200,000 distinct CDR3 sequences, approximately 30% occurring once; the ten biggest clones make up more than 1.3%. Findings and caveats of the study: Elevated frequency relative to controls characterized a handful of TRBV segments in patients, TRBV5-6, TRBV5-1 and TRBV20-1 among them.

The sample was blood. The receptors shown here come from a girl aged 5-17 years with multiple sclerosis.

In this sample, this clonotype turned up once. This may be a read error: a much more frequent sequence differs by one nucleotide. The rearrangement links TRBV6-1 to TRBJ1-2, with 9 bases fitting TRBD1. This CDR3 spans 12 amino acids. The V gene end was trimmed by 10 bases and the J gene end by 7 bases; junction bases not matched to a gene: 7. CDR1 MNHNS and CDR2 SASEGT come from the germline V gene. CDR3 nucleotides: TGTGCCAACCGACAGGGGGTGGGTGGCTACACCTTC. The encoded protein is CANRQGVGGYTF.

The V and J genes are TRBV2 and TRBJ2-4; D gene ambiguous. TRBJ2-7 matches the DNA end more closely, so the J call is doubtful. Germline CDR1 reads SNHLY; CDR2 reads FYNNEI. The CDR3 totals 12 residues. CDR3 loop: CASSASRIEQYF. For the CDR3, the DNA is TGTGCCAGCAGCGCCTCCAGGATCGAGCAGTACTTC.

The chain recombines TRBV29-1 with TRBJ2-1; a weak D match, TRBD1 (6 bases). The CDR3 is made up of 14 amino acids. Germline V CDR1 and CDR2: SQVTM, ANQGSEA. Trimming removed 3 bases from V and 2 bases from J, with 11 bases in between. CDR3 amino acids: CSVETQGAYNEQFF. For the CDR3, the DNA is TGCAGCGTTGAGACACAGGGAGCCTACAATGAGCAGTTCTTC.

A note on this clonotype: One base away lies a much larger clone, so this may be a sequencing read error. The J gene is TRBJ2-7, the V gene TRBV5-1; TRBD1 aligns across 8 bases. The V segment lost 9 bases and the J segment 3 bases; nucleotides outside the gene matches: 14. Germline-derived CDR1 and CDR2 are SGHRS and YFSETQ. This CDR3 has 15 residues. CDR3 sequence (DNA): TGCGCCACGAGACAGGGGCCGGGCACCTGCTACGAGCAGTACTTC. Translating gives CATRQGPGTCYEQYF.

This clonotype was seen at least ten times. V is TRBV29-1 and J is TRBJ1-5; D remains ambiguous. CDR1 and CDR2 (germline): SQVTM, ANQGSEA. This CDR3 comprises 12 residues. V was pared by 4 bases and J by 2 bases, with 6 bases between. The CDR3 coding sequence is TGCAGCGTTGCAGAAGGCAATCAGCCCCAGCATTTT. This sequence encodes CSVAEGNQPQHF.

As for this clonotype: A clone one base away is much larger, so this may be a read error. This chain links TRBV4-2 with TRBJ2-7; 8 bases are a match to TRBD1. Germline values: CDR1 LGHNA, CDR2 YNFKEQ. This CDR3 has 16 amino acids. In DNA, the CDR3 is TGTGCCAGCAGCCACGGGGTGGGACAGGCCTCCTACGAGCAGTGCTTC. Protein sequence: CASSHGVGQASYEQCF.

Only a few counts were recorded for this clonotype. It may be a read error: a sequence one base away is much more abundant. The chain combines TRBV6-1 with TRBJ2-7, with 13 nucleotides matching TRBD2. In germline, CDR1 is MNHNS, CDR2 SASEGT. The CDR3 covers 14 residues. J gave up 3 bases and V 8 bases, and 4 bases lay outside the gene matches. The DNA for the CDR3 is TGTGCCAGCGGAAGACTAGCGGGAGGCTACGAGCAGTACTTC. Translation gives CASGRLAGGYEQYF.

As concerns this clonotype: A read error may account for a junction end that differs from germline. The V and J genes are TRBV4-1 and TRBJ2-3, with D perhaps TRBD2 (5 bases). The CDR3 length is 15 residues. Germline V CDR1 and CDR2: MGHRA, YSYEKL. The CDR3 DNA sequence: TGCACCAGCAAAGCTCGGACGGGAACGACAGATACGCAGTATTTT. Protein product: CTSKARTGTTDTQYF.

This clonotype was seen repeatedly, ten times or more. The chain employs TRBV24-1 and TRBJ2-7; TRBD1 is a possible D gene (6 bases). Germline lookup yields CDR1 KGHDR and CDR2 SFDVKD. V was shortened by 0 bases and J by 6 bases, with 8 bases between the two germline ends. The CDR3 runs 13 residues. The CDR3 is CATSDLTGSEQYF. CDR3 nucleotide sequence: TGTGCCACCAGTGATTTGACAGGGAGCGAGCAGTACTTC.

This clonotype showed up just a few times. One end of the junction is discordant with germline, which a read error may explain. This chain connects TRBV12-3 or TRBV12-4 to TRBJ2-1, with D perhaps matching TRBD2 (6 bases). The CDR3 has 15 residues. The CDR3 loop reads CVSSLSGFSYNEQFF. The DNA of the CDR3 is TGTGTCAGCAGCCTAAGCGGGTTCTCCTACAATGAGCAGTTCTTC.

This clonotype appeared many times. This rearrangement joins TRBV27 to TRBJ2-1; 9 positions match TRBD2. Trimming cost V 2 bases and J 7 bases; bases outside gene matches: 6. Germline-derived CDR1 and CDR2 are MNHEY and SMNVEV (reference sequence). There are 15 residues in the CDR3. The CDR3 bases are TGTGCCAGCAGTTTAACTAGCGGGCTTGGAAATGAGCAGTTCTTC. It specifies CASSLTSGLGNEQFF.

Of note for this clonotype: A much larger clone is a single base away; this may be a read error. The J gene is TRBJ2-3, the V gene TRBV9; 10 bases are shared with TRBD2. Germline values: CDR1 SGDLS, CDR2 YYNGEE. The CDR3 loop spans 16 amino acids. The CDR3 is CASSTGLAASTDAQYF. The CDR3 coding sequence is TGTGCCAGCAGCACAGGACTAGCGGCCTCCACAGATGCGCAGTATTTT.

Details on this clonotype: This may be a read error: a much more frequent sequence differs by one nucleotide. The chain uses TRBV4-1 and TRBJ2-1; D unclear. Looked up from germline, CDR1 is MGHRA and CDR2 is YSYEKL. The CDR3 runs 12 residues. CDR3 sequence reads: CASGQILNEQFF. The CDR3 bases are TGCGCCAGCGGCCAAATACTTAATGAGCAGTTCTTC.

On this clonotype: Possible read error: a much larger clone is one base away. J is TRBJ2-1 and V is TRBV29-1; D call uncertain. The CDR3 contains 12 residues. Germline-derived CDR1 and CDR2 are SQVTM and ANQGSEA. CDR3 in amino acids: CITGSSYNEQFF. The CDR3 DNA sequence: TGCATCACGGGTAGCTCCTACAATGAGCAGTTCTTC.

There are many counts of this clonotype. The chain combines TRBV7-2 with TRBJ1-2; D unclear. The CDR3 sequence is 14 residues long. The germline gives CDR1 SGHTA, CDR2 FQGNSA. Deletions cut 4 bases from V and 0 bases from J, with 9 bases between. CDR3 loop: CASSSWVTNYGYTF. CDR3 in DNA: TGTGCCAGCAGCTCCTGGGTTACTAACTATGGCTACACCTTC.

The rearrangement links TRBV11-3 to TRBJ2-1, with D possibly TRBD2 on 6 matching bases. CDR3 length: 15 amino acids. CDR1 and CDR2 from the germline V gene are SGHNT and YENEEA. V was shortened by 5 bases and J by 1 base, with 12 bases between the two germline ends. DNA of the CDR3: TGTGCCAGCAGCCCCGGGACTCCATCCTACAATGAGCAGTTCTTC. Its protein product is CASSPGTPSYNEQFF.

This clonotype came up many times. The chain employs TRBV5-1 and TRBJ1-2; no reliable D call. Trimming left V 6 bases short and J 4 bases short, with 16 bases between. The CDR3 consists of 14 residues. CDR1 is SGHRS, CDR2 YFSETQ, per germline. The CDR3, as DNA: TGCGCCAGCACTCTTACACCCCGGACCTATGGCTACACCTTC. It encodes CASTLTPRTYGYTF.

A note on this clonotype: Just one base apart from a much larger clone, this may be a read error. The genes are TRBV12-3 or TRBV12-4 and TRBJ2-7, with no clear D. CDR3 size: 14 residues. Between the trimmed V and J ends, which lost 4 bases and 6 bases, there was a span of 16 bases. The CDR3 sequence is CASSCSAAFSEQYF. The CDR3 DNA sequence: TGTGCCAGCAGTTGCTCAGCCGCCTTCTCCGAGCAGTACTTC.

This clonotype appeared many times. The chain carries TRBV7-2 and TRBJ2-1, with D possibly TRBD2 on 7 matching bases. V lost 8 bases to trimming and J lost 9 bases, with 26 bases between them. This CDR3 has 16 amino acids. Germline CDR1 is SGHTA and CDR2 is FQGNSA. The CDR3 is CASSPGGLAPGREQFF. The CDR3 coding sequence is TGTGCCAGCTCCCCCGGGGGGCTAGCGCCGGGACGTGAGCAGTTCTTC.

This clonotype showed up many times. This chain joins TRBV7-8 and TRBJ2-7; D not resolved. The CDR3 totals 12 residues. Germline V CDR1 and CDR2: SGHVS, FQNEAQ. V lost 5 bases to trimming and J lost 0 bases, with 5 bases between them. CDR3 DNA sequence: TGTGCCAGCAGCCCAAACTCCTACGAGCAGTACTTC. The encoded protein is CASSPNSYEQYF.

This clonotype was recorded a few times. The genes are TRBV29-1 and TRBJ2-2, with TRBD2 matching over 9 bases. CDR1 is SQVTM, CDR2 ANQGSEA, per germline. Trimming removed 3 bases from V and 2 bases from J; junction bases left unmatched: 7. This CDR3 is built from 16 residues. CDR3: CSVEISSGANTGELFF. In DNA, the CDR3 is TGCAGCGTTGAGATATCTAGCGGGGCAAACACCGGGGAGCTGTTTTTT.

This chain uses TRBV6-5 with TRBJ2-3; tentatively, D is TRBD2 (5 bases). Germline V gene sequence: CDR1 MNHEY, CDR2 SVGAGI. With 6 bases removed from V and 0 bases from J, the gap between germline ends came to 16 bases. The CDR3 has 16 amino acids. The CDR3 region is CASSPTRRTSTDTQYF. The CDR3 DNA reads TGTGCCAGCAGCCCCACTAGGCGGACTAGCACAGATACGCAGTATTTT.

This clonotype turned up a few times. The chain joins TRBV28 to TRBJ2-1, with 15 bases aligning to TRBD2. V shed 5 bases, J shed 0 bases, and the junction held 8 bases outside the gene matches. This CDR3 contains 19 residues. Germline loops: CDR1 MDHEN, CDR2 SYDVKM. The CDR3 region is CASSPSGLAGGLSYNEQFF. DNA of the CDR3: TGTGCCAGCAGTCCCTCCGGACTAGCGGGAGGGCTCTCCTACAATGAGCAGTTCTTC.

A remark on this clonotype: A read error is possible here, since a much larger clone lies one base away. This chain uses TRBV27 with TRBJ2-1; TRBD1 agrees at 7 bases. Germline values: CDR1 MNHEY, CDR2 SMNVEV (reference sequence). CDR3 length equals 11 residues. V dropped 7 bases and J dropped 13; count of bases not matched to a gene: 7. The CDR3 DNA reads TGTGCCAGCATGACGGCAGGGGGTCAGTTCTTC. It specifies CASMTAGGQFF.

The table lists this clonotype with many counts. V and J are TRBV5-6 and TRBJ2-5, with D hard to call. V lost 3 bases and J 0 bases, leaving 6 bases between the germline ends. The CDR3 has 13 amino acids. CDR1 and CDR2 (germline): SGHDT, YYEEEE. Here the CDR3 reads CASSSWYQETQYF. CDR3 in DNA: TGTGCCAGCAGCTCCTGGTACCAAGAGACCCAGTACTTC.

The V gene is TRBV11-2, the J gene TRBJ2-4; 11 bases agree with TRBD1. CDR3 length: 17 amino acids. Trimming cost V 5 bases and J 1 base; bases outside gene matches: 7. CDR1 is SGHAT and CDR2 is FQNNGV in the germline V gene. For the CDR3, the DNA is TGTGCCAGCAGCACGGGGACAGGGGGGTTTGCCAAAAACATTCAGTACTTC. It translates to CASSTGTGGFAKNIQYF.

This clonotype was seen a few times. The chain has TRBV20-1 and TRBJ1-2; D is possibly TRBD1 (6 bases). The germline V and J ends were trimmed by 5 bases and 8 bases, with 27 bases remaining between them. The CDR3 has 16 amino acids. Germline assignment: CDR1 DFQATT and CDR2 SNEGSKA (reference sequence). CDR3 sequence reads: CSAVDAGGARSSGYTF. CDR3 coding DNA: TGCAGTGCTGTCGACGCCGGGGGGGCGAGAAGCTCAGGCTACACCTTC.

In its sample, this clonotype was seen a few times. The CDR3 loop reads CATSGPGGAGELFF. The CDR3 DNA reads TGTGCCACCAGTGGCCCCGGGGGGGCCGGGGAGCTGTTTTTT. This rearrangement joins TRBV24-1 to TRBJ2-2; 8 bases are a match to TRBD2. Germline V gene data show CDR1 as KGHDR and CDR2 as SFDVKD. This CDR3 has 14 residues. J was trimmed by 6 bases and V by 5 bases; bases with no gene match: 4.

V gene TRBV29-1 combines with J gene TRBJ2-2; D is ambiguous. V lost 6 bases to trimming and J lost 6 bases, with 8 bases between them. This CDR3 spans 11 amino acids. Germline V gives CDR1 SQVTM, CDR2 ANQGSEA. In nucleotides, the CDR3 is TGCAGCGTGCCGTTGTCCGGGGAGCTGTTTTTT. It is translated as CSVPLSGELFF.

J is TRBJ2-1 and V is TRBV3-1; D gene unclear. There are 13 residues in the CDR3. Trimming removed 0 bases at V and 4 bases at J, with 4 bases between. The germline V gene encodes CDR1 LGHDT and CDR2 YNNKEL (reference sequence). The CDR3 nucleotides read TGTGCCAGCAGCCAAGAGGAATACAATGAGCAGTTCTTC. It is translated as CASSQEEYNEQFF.

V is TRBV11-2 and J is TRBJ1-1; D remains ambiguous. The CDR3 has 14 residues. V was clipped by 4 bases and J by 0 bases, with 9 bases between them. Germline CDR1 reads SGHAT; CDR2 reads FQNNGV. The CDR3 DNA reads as TGTGCCAGCAGCTCACAGTTTTTGAACACTGAAGCTTTCTTT. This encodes CASSSQFLNTEAFF. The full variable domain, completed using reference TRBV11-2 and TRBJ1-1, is EAGVAQSPRYKIIEKRQSVAFWCNPISGHATLYWYQQILGQGPKLLIQFQNNGVVDDSQLPKDRFSAERLKGVDSTLKIQPAKLEDSAVYLCASSSQFLNTEAFFGQGTRLTVV.

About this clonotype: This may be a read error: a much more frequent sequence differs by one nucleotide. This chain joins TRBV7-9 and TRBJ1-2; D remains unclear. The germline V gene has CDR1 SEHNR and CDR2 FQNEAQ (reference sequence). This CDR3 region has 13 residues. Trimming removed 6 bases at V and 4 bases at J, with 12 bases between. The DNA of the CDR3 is TGTGCCAGCAGTTCTGAACGTAGCTATGGCTACACCTTC. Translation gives CASSSERSYGYTF.